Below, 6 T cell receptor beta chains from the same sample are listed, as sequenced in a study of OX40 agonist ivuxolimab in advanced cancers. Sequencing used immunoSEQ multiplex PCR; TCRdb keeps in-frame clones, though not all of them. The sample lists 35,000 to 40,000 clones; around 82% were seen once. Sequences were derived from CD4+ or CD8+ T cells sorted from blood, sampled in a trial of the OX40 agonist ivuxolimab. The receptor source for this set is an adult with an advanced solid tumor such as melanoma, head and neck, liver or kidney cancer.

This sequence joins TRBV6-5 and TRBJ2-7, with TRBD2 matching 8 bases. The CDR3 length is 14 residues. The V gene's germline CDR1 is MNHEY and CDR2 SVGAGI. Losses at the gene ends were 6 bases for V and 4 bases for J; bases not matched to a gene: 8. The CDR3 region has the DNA TGTGCCAGCAGGGGCGGGAGGACCGGATACGAGCAGTACTTC. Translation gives CASRGGRTGYEQYF.

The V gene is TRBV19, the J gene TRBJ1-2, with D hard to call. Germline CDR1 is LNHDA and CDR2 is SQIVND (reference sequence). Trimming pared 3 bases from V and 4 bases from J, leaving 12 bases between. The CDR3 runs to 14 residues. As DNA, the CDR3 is TGTGCCAGTAGTATCCAAGCCGGCGGCTATGGCTACACCTTC. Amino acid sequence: CASSIQAGGYGYTF.

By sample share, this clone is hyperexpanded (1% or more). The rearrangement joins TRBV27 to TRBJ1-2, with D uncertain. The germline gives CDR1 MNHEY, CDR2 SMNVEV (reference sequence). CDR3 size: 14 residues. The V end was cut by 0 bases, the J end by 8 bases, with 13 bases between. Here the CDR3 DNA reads TGTGCCAGCAGTTTATCGCTTGAGGGTTGGGGCTACACCTTC. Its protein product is CASSLSLEGWGYTF.

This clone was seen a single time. DNA of the CDR3: TGTGCCAGCAGTGGACGGGACAGTAACACTGAAGCTTTCTTT. The encoded protein is CASSGRDSNTEAFF. The chain has TRBV25-1 and TRBJ1-1; TRBD1 matches at 7 bases. Germline loops: CDR1 MGHDK, CDR2 SYGVNS. V lost 4 bases and J lost 2; bases outside the gene matches: 4. The length of the CDR3 is 14 residues.

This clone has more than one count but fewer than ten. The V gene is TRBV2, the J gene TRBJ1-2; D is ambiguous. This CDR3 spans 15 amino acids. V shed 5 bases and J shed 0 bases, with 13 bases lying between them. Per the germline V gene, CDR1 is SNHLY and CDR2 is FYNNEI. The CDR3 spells CASSSRTNSNYGYTF. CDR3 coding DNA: TGTGCCAGCAGTTCGAGGACTAACTCTAACTATGGCTACACCTTC.

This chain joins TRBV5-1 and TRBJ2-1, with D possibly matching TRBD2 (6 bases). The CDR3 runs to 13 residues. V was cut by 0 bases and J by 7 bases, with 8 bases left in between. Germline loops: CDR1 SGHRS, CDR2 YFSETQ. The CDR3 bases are TGCGCCAGCAGCTTGGGGAGCGGGAATGAGCAGTTCTTC. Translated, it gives CASSLGSGNEQFF.